A selection of T cell receptor beta chains follows, all from one sample in a study of spatial heterogeneity in lung cancer. TCRdb re-called the 5' RACE reads with MiXCR, one entry per CDR3 protein. The sample contains some 14,000 distinct CDR3 sequences, about 4% of which appear only once. The source was lung tumor tissue, collected at surgery. These receptors came from a male donor with early-stage non-small cell lung cancer. Each CDR3 is given with its conserved first and last residue. D genes are given only for firm matches. Rows give clone size only sometimes, using once, few, many, or a class for an expanded clone.

j_call: TRBJ2-2; clone_size: few; d_call: -; v_call: TRBV6-5; cdr3_nt: TGTGCCAGCAGTTACTCGCCTCGGGGCGGCACCGGGGAGCTGTTTTTT; cdr3_aa: CASSYSPRGGTGELFF
j_call: TRBJ2-1; clone_size: many; d_call: -; v_call: TRBV5-4; cdr3_nt: TGTGCCAGCAGCCCCGGACGGCCTAGCTCCTACAATGAGCAGTTCTTC; cdr3_aa: CASSPGRPSSYNEQFF
j_call: TRBJ2-3; clone_size: few; d_call: TRBD2; v_call: TRBV20-1; cdr3_nt: TGCAGTGCTAGAGATCAAGCGGGATACACAGATACGCAGTATTTT; cdr3_aa: CSARDQAGYTDTQYF
j_call: TRBJ2-1; clone_size: many; d_call: TRBD2; v_call: TRBV6-6; cdr3_nt: TGTGCCAGCAGTTCCGGGACTAGCTCCCTCAATGAGCAGTTCTTC; cdr3_aa: CASSSGTSSLNEQFF
j_call: TRBJ2-3; clone_size: many; d_call: TRBD1; v_call: TRBV11-2; cdr3_nt: TGTGCCAGCAGCTTACGGGACAGAATGTCAGATACGCAGTATTTT; cdr3_aa: CASSLRDRMSDTQYF
j_call: TRBJ2-1; clone_size: many; d_call: TRBD2; v_call: TRBV20-1; cdr3_nt: TGCAGTGCTAGAGATGCGGGACTAGCGGGAGTAAGTGAGCAGTTCTTC; cdr3_aa: CSARDAGLAGVSEQFF
j_call: TRBJ2-4; clone_size: many; d_call: TRBD2; v_call: TRBV9; cdr3_nt: TGTGCCAGCAGCGTAGGCTGGACTAGCGGAGGAGCCAAAAACATTCAGTACTTC; cdr3_aa: CASSVGWTSGGAKNIQYF
j_call: TRBJ1-2; clone_size: many; d_call: -; v_call: TRBV29-1; cdr3_nt: TGCAGCGTTGAGCGTAGGGACCCGACTCACTATGGCTACACCTTC; cdr3_aa: CSVERRDPTHYGYTF
j_call: TRBJ1-2; clone_size: -; d_call: TRBD1; v_call: TRBV10-2; cdr3_nt: TGCGCCAGCAGTAGTACAGGGGGGAGCTATGGCTACACCTTC; cdr3_aa: CASSSTGGSYGYTF
j_call: TRBJ1-1; clone_size: medium-sized; d_call: TRBD1; v_call: TRBV20-1; cdr3_nt: TGCAGTGCTAGCCAGGACAGGGGACTGGTATTTGAAGCTTTCTTT; cdr3_aa: CSASQDRGLVFEAFF
j_call: TRBJ2-7; clone_size: -; d_call: -; v_call: TRBV30; cdr3_nt: TGTGCCTGGAGTTATCGGGACATTTACGAGCAGTACTTC; cdr3_aa: CAWSYRDIYEQYF
j_call: TRBJ2-5; clone_size: many; d_call: TRBD2; v_call: TRBV20-1; cdr3_nt: TGCAGTGCTAGAGAGCGGGGGGGTTACCAAGAGACCCAGTACTTC; cdr3_aa: CSARERGGYQETQYF
j_call: TRBJ2-1; clone_size: many; d_call: -; v_call: TRBV20-1; cdr3_nt: TGCAGTGCAACCGGGGGTTACAATGAGCAGTTCTTC; cdr3_aa: CSATGGYNEQFF
j_call: TRBJ2-3; clone_size: many; d_call: TRBD2; v_call: TRBV20-1; cdr3_nt: TGCAGTGTCGAGGGTAGCGGGGTTAGCACAGATACGCAGTATTTT; cdr3_aa: CSVEGSGVSTDTQYF
j_call: TRBJ1-6; clone_size: many; d_call: TRBD1; v_call: TRBV6-1; cdr3_nt: TGTGCCAGCAGTGACCAAACAGGGGGCCGGTCACCCCTCCACTTT; cdr3_aa: CASSDQTGGRSPLHF
j_call: TRBJ1-1; clone_size: many; d_call: -; v_call: TRBV20-1; cdr3_nt: TGCAGTGCTGCGATTCCGGGACGCTCGAACACTGAAGCTTTCTTT; cdr3_aa: CSAAIPGRSNTEAFF
j_call: TRBJ2-7; clone_size: many; d_call: -; v_call: TRBV20-1; cdr3_nt: TGCAGTGCTCGAGGGCTAGATCCTCCCGAGCAGTACTTC; cdr3_aa: CSARGLDPPEQYF
j_call: TRBJ2-5; clone_size: few; d_call: TRBD1; v_call: TRBV7-6; cdr3_nt: TGTGCCAGCAGCTCCCTTACAGGGGCCCGGGAGACCCAGTACTTC; cdr3_aa: CASSSLTGARETQYF
j_call: TRBJ2-1; clone_size: many; d_call: -; v_call: TRBV20-1; cdr3_nt: TGCAGTGCTAGGTTGACTACCACTCCTTCCTACAATGAGCAGTTCTTC; cdr3_aa: CSARLTTTPSYNEQFF
j_call: TRBJ1-1; clone_size: many; d_call: -; v_call: TRBV10-3; cdr3_nt: TGTGCCATCAGTGAGTCGGAGCGGATGAACACTGAAGCTTTCTTT; cdr3_aa: CAISESERMNTEAFF
j_call: TRBJ2-1; clone_size: many; d_call: TRBD1; v_call: TRBV27; cdr3_nt: TGTGCCAGCAGTTCAACCCCCATGCTAGGGGGCAGCTCCTACAATGAGCAGTTCTTC; cdr3_aa: CASSSTPMLGGSSYNEQFF
j_call: TRBJ2-5; clone_size: many; d_call: TRBD2; v_call: TRBV19; cdr3_nt: TGTGCCAGTAGTTCCCAAGCGGGAGAGCAGGAGACCCAGTACTTC; cdr3_aa: CASSSQAGEQETQYF
j_call: TRBJ2-6; clone_size: few; d_call: -; v_call: TRBV25-1; cdr3_nt: TGTGCCAGCAGTGAATCGAAGGACAGACTTCGAGGGGCCAACGTCCTGACTTTC; cdr3_aa: CASSESKDRLRGANVLTF